The rows below give T cell receptor beta chains drawn from one sample of a study of blood T cell repertoires in COVID-19. TCRdb's copy holds only in-frame clones and misses some; the assay was immunoSEQ multiplex PCR. The sample comprises fewer than 40,000 clones, roughly nine tenths of which are singletons, and roughly 24% rests with the top ten. The specimen sequenced was peripheral blood. Receptors originate from a woman of 80 years or more with active or convalescent COVID-19. Both conserved end residues are part of each CDR3. The order of the fields is V gene, D gene, J gene, clone size, CDR3 DNA, CDR3 protein. The D gene is left open where the match is weak. Part of the rows lack a size; the others show once, few, many or a class for expanded clones.

V gene: TRBV19
D gene: NA
J gene: TRBJ2-6
clone size: NA
CDR3 DNA: TGTGCCACACAGGAGGTAGGGGGGGGCCGTTTTGGGGCCAACGTCCTGACTTTC
CDR3 protein: CATQEVGGGRFGANVLTF

V gene: TRBV6-5
D gene: TRBD1
J gene: TRBJ1-2
clone size: NA
CDR3 DNA: TGTGCCCATCCGCAGGGGGCGCTGAACTATGGCTACACCTTC
CDR3 protein: CAHPQGALNYGYTF

V gene: TRBV30
D gene: TRBD1
J gene: TRBJ1-5
clone size: NA
CDR3 DNA: TGTGCCTGGAGTGTGGAAGGCGGGACAGCCGACACTTATAGCAATCAGCCCCAGCATTTT
CDR3 protein: CAWSVEGGTADTYSNQPQHF

V gene: TRBV11-2
D gene: NA
J gene: TRBJ2-2
clone size: NA
CDR3 DNA: TGTGCCAGCAGCTTAGATCTTATCACCGGGGAGCTGTTTTTT
CDR3 protein: CASSLDLITGELFF

V gene: TRBV5-1
D gene: NA
J gene: TRBJ1-4
clone size: NA
CDR3 DNA: TGCGCCAGCAGACCAATTATCCTATTTGAAAAACTGTTTTTT
CDR3 protein: CASRPIILFEKLFF

V gene: TRBV15
D gene: TRBD1
J gene: TRBJ1-1
clone size: NA
CDR3 DNA: TGTGCCACCAGCAAACTCCGACAGGGAAAGGACACTGAAGCTTTCTTT
CDR3 protein: CATSKLRQGKDTEAFF

V gene: TRBV2
D gene: TRBD1
J gene: TRBJ2-2
clone size: NA
CDR3 DNA: TGTGCCAGCGGAGCCGGACAGGGCAGCACCGGGGAGCTGTTTTTT
CDR3 protein: CASGAGQGSTGELFF

V gene: TRBV28
D gene: TRBD2
J gene: TRBJ2-7
clone size: NA
CDR3 DNA: TGTGCCAGCAGTTTAGATCTAGCGGGGGGTACCTACGAGCAGTACTTC
CDR3 protein: CASSLDLAGGTYEQYF

V gene: TRBV27
D gene: NA
J gene: TRBJ1-6
clone size: NA
CDR3 DNA: TGTGCCAGCAGCCTCCCGGGGAATAATTCACCCCTCCACTTT
CDR3 protein: CASSLPGNNSPLHF

V gene: TRBV5-4
D gene: TRBD1
J gene: TRBJ1-4
clone size: NA
CDR3 DNA: TGTGCCAGCAGCGGACAGGGGCGGGGTGAAAAACTGTTTTTT
CDR3 protein: CASSGQGRGEKLFF

V gene: TRBV7-2
D gene: NA
J gene: TRBJ1-3
clone size: NA
CDR3 DNA: TGTGCCAGCCAGTCGAGGGGGACTGGAAACACCATATATTTT
CDR3 protein: CASQSRGTGNTIYF

V gene: TRBV5-1
D gene: TRBD2
J gene: TRBJ2-3
clone size: NA
CDR3 DNA: TGCGCCAGCAGCTTGGTAGCGGGGGGGGTCACAGATACGCAGTATTTT
CDR3 protein: CASSLVAGGVTDTQYF

V gene: TRBV5-1
D gene: TRBD2
J gene: TRBJ2-3
clone size: NA
CDR3 DNA: TGCGCCAGCAGCTTGGTCCGCGGGGGGGATACGCAGTATTTT
CDR3 protein: CASSLVRGGDTQYF

V gene: TRBV6-1
D gene: NA
J gene: TRBJ1-6
clone size: NA
CDR3 DNA: TGTGCCAGCAGTGAGGGTATGGACAGATTTTCACCCCTCCACTTT
CDR3 protein: CASSEGMDRFSPLHF

V gene: TRBV10-2
D gene: NA
J gene: TRBJ2-1
clone size: NA
CDR3 DNA: TGCGCCAGCAGTGAGGTCGTACAGTACAATGAGCAGTTCTTC
CDR3 protein: CASSEVVQYNEQFF

V gene: TRBV6-5
D gene: TRBD1
J gene: TRBJ2-7
clone size: NA
CDR3 DNA: TGTGCCAGCAGCATTGCGGGACAGGAAGTTTACGAGCAGTACTTC
CDR3 protein: CASSIAGQEVYEQYF

V gene: TRBV18
D gene: TRBD1
J gene: TRBJ1-4
clone size: NA
CDR3 DNA: TGTGCCAGCTCAACACGTTTATTGTCCGGGACAGGGGATGAAAAACTGTTTTTT
CDR3 protein: CASSTRLLSGTGDEKLFF

V gene: TRBV5-6
D gene: TRBD1
J gene: TRBJ2-3
clone size: NA
CDR3 DNA: TGTGCCAGCAGTTCCGGGACAGGGGGCACAGATACGCAGTATTTT
CDR3 protein: CASSSGTGGTDTQYF

V gene: TRBV5-6
D gene: NA
J gene: TRBJ1-2
clone size: NA
CDR3 DNA: TGTGCCAGCAGCTTGGATAGGGGGAAGAACTATGGCTACACCTTC
CDR3 protein: CASSLDRGKNYGYTF

V gene: TRBV5-5
D gene: TRBD1
J gene: TRBJ2-5
clone size: NA
CDR3 DNA: TGTGCCAGCAGCCGACAGGGGGGCGGCCAAGAGACCCAGTACTTC
CDR3 protein: CASSRQGGGQETQYF

V gene: TRBV18
D gene: TRBD1
J gene: TRBJ1-6
clone size: once
CDR3 DNA: TGTGCCAGCTCAGCCCAGGGGGCCTCCTATAATTCACCCCTCCACTTT
CDR3 protein: CASSAQGASYNSPLHF

V gene: TRBV6-6
D gene: TRBD1
J gene: TRBJ1-1
clone size: NA
CDR3 DNA: TGTGCCAGCAGAGGCGGGACAGCCTCTGAAGCTTTCTTT
CDR3 protein: CASRGGTASEAFF

V gene: TRBV5-1
D gene: TRBD1
J gene: TRBJ1-1
clone size: NA
CDR3 DNA: TGCGCCAGCAGCTCTCAAGGGACAGGGGACACTGAAGCTTTCTTT
CDR3 protein: CASSSQGTGDTEAFF

V gene: TRBV29-1
D gene: NA
J gene: TRBJ1-2
clone size: NA
CDR3 DNA: TGCAGCGTTGATCGAGGGAACTATGGCTACACCTTC
CDR3 protein: CSVDRGNYGYTF

V gene: TRBV6-5
D gene: NA
J gene: TRBJ2-3
clone size: NA
CDR3 DNA: TGTGCCAGCAGTTACTCAATGGCGGGGTCAGATACGCAGTATTTT
CDR3 protein: CASSYSMAGSDTQYF

V gene: TRBV15
D gene: NA
J gene: TRBJ2-1
clone size: NA
CDR3 DNA: TGTGCCACCAGCAGAAGCTCCCGGGACAACTACAATGAGCAGTTCTTC
CDR3 protein: CATSRSSRDNYNEQFF

V gene: TRBV19
D gene: TRBD1
J gene: TRBJ1-3
clone size: NA
CDR3 DNA: TGTGCCAGTGCGGGACAGGGGGCCTTTGGAAACACCATATATTTT
CDR3 protein: CASAGQGAFGNTIYF

V gene: TRBV6-5
D gene: NA
J gene: TRBJ2-4
clone size: NA
CDR3 DNA: TGTGCCACCACGGACACCCCACTATTCAAAAACATTCAGTACTTC
CDR3 protein: CATTDTPLFKNIQYF

V gene: TRBV9
D gene: NA
J gene: TRBJ2-1
clone size: NA
CDR3 DNA: TGTGCCAGCAGCGTAGACCTAGCTTCCTACAATGAGCAGTTCTTC
CDR3 protein: CASSVDLASYNEQFF

V gene: TRBV10-3
D gene: NA
J gene: TRBJ1-2
clone size: few
CDR3 DNA: TGTGCCATCAGTGATACTTACAGGAACTTCACTAACTATGGCTACACCTTC
CDR3 protein: CAISDTYRNFTNYGYTF

V gene: TRBV10-2
D gene: NA
J gene: TRBJ1-3
clone size: once
CDR3 DNA: TGCGCCAGCAGTGGCTCGAGCTCTGGAAACACCATATATTTT
CDR3 protein: CASSGSSSGNTIYF

V gene: TRBV9
D gene: NA
J gene: TRBJ2-3
clone size: NA
CDR3 DNA: TGTGCCAGCAGCGCCCGGGAAAGTGGCACAGATACGCAGTATTTT
CDR3 protein: CASSARESGTDTQYF

V gene: TRBV6-4
D gene: TRBD1
J gene: TRBJ1-4
clone size: medium-sized
CDR3 DNA: TGTGCCAGCAGACCCGGACAGGCCACTAATGAAAAACTGTTTTTT
CDR3 protein: CASRPGQATNEKLFF

V gene: TRBV2
D gene: TRBD1
J gene: TRBJ1-1
clone size: NA
CDR3 DNA: TGTGCCAGCACCAACAGGGGGGGGAACACTGAAGCTTTCTTT
CDR3 protein: CASTNRGGNTEAFF

V gene: TRBV9
D gene: TRBD1
J gene: TRBJ1-1
clone size: NA
CDR3 DNA: TGTGCCAGCAGCGTAGGGAGGACAGGGGGATCGGAAACTGAAGCTTTCTTT
CDR3 protein: CASSVGRTGGSETEAFF

V gene: TRBV5-4
D gene: TRBD1
J gene: TRBJ2-2
clone size: NA
CDR3 DNA: TGTGCCAGCAGTCGGGGACAGACGAACACCGGGGAGCTGTTTTTT
CDR3 protein: CASSRGQTNTGELFF

V gene: TRBV20-1
D gene: NA
J gene: TRBJ1-3
clone size: NA
CDR3 DNA: TGCAGTGCTAGTTTGCCAGGGTTTGGAAACACCATATATTTT
CDR3 protein: CSASLPGFGNTIYF

V gene: TRBV10-2
D gene: TRBD1
J gene: TRBJ1-1
clone size: NA
CDR3 DNA: TGCGCCACCCTTAGGGACAGATTGAACACTGAAGCTTTCTTT
CDR3 protein: CATLRDRLNTEAFF

V gene: TRBV19
D gene: NA
J gene: TRBJ1-2
clone size: NA
CDR3 DNA: TGTGCCAGTAGGGGGACGGGAGCAATCTTTAACTATGGCTACACCTTC
CDR3 protein: CASRGTGAIFNYGYTF

V gene: TRBV6-6
D gene: TRBD1
J gene: TRBJ1-2
clone size: NA
CDR3 DNA: TGTGCCAGCAGTTATTACTTGGGGGACAGGGTCTATGGCTACACCTTC
CDR3 protein: CASSYYLGDRVYGYTF

V gene: TRBV5-1
D gene: TRBD1
J gene: TRBJ1-2
clone size: NA
CDR3 DNA: TGCGCCAGCAGCTTGGGGACAGGGAGAGGCGATGGCTACACCTTC
CDR3 protein: CASSLGTGRGDGYTF

V gene: TRBV5-1
D gene: TRBD2
J gene: TRBJ2-1
clone size: NA
CDR3 DNA: TGCGCCAGCAGCCCCCCCCTGTCCGGGGGGGGGCAGTTCTTC
CDR3 protein: CASSPPLSGGGQFF

V gene: TRBV6-1
D gene: TRBD1
J gene: TRBJ1-2
clone size: NA
CDR3 DNA: TGTGCCAGCAGTGAACAAGGGACAGGCGGCTACACCTTC
CDR3 protein: CASSEQGTGGYTF

V gene: TRBV6-1
D gene: TRBD2
J gene: TRBJ2-7
clone size: medium-sized
CDR3 DNA: TGTGCCAGCAGTGAAGCCGGGGGGGACCACTACGAGCAGTACTTC
CDR3 protein: CASSEAGGDHYEQYF

V gene: TRBV2
D gene: TRBD2
J gene: TRBJ2-3
clone size: NA
CDR3 DNA: TGTGCCAGCAGTTTTCTAGCGGGGGGCACAGATACGCAGTATTTT
CDR3 protein: CASSFLAGGTDTQYF

V gene: TRBV29-1
D gene: NA
J gene: TRBJ2-3
clone size: NA
CDR3 DNA: TGCAGCCTCCAAGCGGGCGGCACAGATACGCAGTATTTT
CDR3 protein: CSLQAGGTDTQYF

V gene: TRBV9
D gene: NA
J gene: TRBJ2-5
clone size: NA
CDR3 DNA: TGTGCCAGCAGCGTTGACTACCAACAAGAGACCCAGTACTTC
CDR3 protein: CASSVDYQQETQYF

V gene: TRBV10-1
D gene: NA
J gene: TRBJ1-5
clone size: NA
CDR3 DNA: TGCGCCAGCAACGGGGCGGGACGGCAGCCCCAGCATTTT
CDR3 protein: CASNGAGRQPQHF

V gene: TRBV2
D gene: TRBD1
J gene: TRBJ2-2
clone size: NA
CDR3 DNA: TGTGCCAGCAGTGCCAACAGGGGGAACACCGGGGAGCTGTTTTTT
CDR3 protein: CASSANRGNTGELFF

V gene: TRBV18
D gene: TRBD1
J gene: TRBJ2-1
clone size: once
CDR3 DNA: TGTGCCAGCTCACACCGGGACAGGGTCTCCTACAATGAGCAGTTCTTC
CDR3 protein: CASSHRDRVSYNEQFF

V gene: TRBV6-6
D gene: NA
J gene: TRBJ2-5
clone size: NA
CDR3 DNA: TGTGCCAGCAGAGACAGGGAGACCCAGTACTTC
CDR3 protein: CASRDRETQYF

V gene: TRBV6-5
D gene: NA
J gene: TRBJ1-3
clone size: NA
CDR3 DNA: TGTGCCAGCAGGGCCAGGTTTCCTGGAAACACCATATATTTT
CDR3 protein: CASRARFPGNTIYF